This TCR beta chain was observed in a study of OX40 agonist ivuxolimab in advanced cancers. Study summary: Administration of intravenous ivuxolimab to patients occurred every 2 weeks at 0.01 to 10 mg/kg. With a range of roughly 20 to 80, age averaged about 58 years, and more than 75% were male. Whole-study results and caveats: Also present in some nonresponders was a low level of normalized T-cell clonal expansion.

The assay was immunoSEQ multiplex PCR, and TCRdb's table has in-frame clones only and misses some. The sample has tens of thousands of clones, over 80% seen once. This clone has just one count. Its antigen is currently unknown. The CDR3 spans 15 residues. Losses at the gene ends were 4 bases for V and 11 bases for J; bases not matched to a gene: 12. Per germline, CDR1 MDHEN and CDR2 SYDVKM. This clonotype originated in an adult with an advanced solid tumor such as melanoma, head and neck, liver or kidney cancer. The sequencing here drew on CD4+ or CD8+ T cells sorted from blood, taken in a trial of the OX40 agonist ivuxolimab. The V gene is TRBV28, the J gene TRBJ1-4, with TRBD1 matching 8 bases. The CDR3 protein is CASSSDRGQGRKLFF. DNA for the CDR3: TGTGCCAGCAGTTCTGACCGCGGACAGGGTAGGAAACTGTTTTTT.